These T cell receptor beta chains were read from a single sample in a study of blood T cell repertoires in COVID-19. Sequencing was performed with immunoSEQ multiplex PCR; in TCRdb, only in-frame clones are kept and a portion is missing. The sample has about 150,000 clones; about four fifths are singletons. Source material: peripheral blood. These receptors all come from a woman of 80 years or more with acute or convalescent COVID-19. Each CDR3 is given with its conserved first and last residue. A D gene is named only where the DNA matches it firmly. Where a row states a size, it is once, few, many or the class of an expanded clone; other rows omit it.

>TRBJ1-3|-|TRBV2|-
CASSVSRGVRSGNTIYF
TGTGCCAGCAGTGTAAGTCGGGGAGTCCGCTCTGGAAACACCATATATTTT
>TRBJ1-5|-|TRBV18|-
CASSIQGSNQPQHF
TGTGCCAGCTCAATACAGGGTAGCAATCAGCCCCAGCATTTT
>TRBJ1-4|TRBD1|TRBV19|-
CASSTSGTGDFNEKLFF
TGTGCCAGTAGTACCTCCGGGACAGGCGATTTTAATGAAAAACTGTTTTTT
>TRBJ1-2|-|TRBV19|-
CASRVMGQGNYGYTF
TGTGCCAGTAGGGTAATGGGGCAGGGAAACTATGGCTACACCTTC
>TRBJ1-6|-|TRBV5-5|few
CASSFDGDYNSPLHF
TGTGCCAGCAGCTTCGACGGAGACTATAATTCACCCCTCCACTTT
>TRBJ2-1|-|TRBV7-9|-
CASSLVDSPQGFF
TGTGCCAGCAGCTTAGTCGACAGCCCCCAGGGGTTCTTC
>TRBJ1-4|TRBD1|TRBV19|-
CASSSVGQSNEKLFF
TGTGCCAGTAGTTCTGTGGGACAGAGTAATGAAAAACTGTTTTTT
>TRBJ2-7|TRBD1|TRBV7-2|few
CASSFRTGRSYEQYF
TGTGCCAGCAGCTTCCGGACAGGGAGGTCCTACGAGCAGTACTTC
>TRBJ1-1|-|TRBV12-3/TRBV12-4|-
CASSLHRETEAFF
TGTGCCAGCAGCCTGCACAGGGAAACTGAAGCTTTCTTT
>TRBJ1-1|TRBD1|TRBV7-3|-
CASSSRGLDTEAFF
TGTGCCAGCAGCTCCAGGGGGCTCGACACTGAAGCTTTCTTT
>TRBJ2-2|TRBD1|TRBV19|few
CASRPTGGAGELFF
TGTGCCAGTAGACCGACAGGGGGGGCCGGGGAGCTGTTTTTT
>TRBJ1-2|-|TRBV5-1|-
CASSLAYFLGYTF
TGCGCCAGCAGCTTGGCCTATTTCTTGGGCTACACCTTC
>TRBJ2-2|-|TRBV24-1|-
CATSVGQNTGELFF
TGTGCCACCAGTGTAGGACAGAACACCGGGGAGCTGTTTTTT
>TRBJ1-3|-|TRBV2|-
CASREQVSSGNTIYF
TGTGCCAGCAGGGAACAGGTCAGCTCTGGAAACACCATATATTTT
>TRBJ1-1|TRBD1|TRBV19|-
CASSPRGDRANTEAFF
TGTGCCAGTAGCCCTAGAGGAGACAGGGCTAACACTGAAGCTTTCTTT
>TRBJ1-5|-|TRBV5-1|-
CASSGGSNQPQHF
TGCGCCAGCAGCGGTGGCAGCAATCAGCCCCAGCATTTT
>TRBJ2-2|TRBD1|TRBV14|-
CASSPLRDRVAGELFF
TGTGCCAGCAGCCCCCTCCGGGACAGGGTCGCCGGGGAGCTGTTTTTT
>TRBJ2-7|TRBD1|TRBV6-5|-
CASSPLGQGFEEQYF
TGTGCCAGCAGCCCCTTGGGACAGGGGTTTGAAGAGCAGTACTTC
>TRBJ2-7|-|TRBV21-1|-
CASSERQRYYEQYF
TGTGCCAGCAGCGAGCGACAGAGATACTACGAGCAGTACTTC
>TRBJ2-5|TRBD1|TRBV9|-
CASSGGTAQETQYF
TGTGCCAGCAGCGGGGGGACAGCACAAGAGACCCAGTACTTC
>TRBJ1-5|-|TRBV19|-
CASSIAVQPQHF
TGTGCCAGTAGTATAGCGGTTCAGCCCCAGCATTTT
>TRBJ1-5|-|TRBV6-2/TRBV6-3|-
CASSPELNSNQPQHF
TGTGCCAGCAGCCCCGAACTAAATAGCAATCAGCCCCAGCATTTT
>TRBJ1-2|-|TRBV19|-
CASPSTIHSYGYTF
TGTGCCAGTCCCTCTACTATTCACTCCTATGGCTACACCTTC
>TRBJ1-1|-|TRBV4-1|few
CASRDSSVDTEAFF
TGCGCCAGCAGGGACTCCTCTGTCGACACTGAAGCTTTCTTT
>TRBJ2-3|-|TRBV6-2/TRBV6-3|-
CASSLQDDFGTDTQYF
TGTGCCAGCAGTCTCCAGGATGATTTTGGTACAGATACGCAGTATTTT
>TRBJ1-1|-|TRBV7-2|-
CASSQGRYTEAFF
TGTGCCAGCAGCCAGGGAAGGTACACTGAAGCTTTCTTT
>TRBJ1-2|TRBD1|TRBV7-2|-
CASSLGTGGGYTF
TGTGCCAGCAGCTTAGGGACAGGGGGCGGCTACACCTTC
>TRBJ2-3|TRBD2|TRBV6-4|-
CATRPSGTSGRYTQYF
TGTGCCACCCGCCCCTCGGGAACTAGCGGGAGATATACGCAGTATTTT
>TRBJ1-1|-|TRBV25-1|-
CASGGSGGLTEAFF
TGTGCCAGCGGCGGCTCGGGGGGCCTGACTGAAGCTTTCTTT
>TRBJ1-1|TRBD1|TRBV18|-
CASSRRTGNTEAFF
TGTGCCAGCTCACGCCGGACAGGAAACACTGAAGCTTTCTTT
>TRBJ1-2|TRBD1|TRBV24-1|-
CATSDSGTVGYTF
TGTGCCACCAGTGATTCTGGGACAGTCGGCTACACCTTC
>TRBJ1-4|TRBD1|TRBV18|-
CASSLTGQGVEKLFF
TGTGCCAGCTCACTCACGGGACAGGGTGTTGAAAAACTGTTTTTT
>TRBJ1-5|-|TRBV11-2|-
CASSPSGGGPQHF
TGTGCCAGCAGCCCGTCCGGTGGGGGCCCCCAGCATTTT
>TRBJ2-5|-|TRBV14|-
CASSQGTVSAWETQYF
TGTGCCAGCAGCCAAGGGACAGTCAGTGCGTGGGAGACCCAGTACTTC
>TRBJ2-5|-|TRBV1|-
CTSRGQAEETQYF
TGCACCAGCAGGGGACAGGCCGAAGAGACCCAGTACTTC
>TRBJ1-1|TRBD1|TRBV19|-
CASNSRTGAGNTEAFF
TGTGCCAGTAATTCCAGGACAGGGGCTGGGAACACTGAAGCTTTCTTT
>TRBJ2-3|TRBD2|TRBV3-1/TRBV3-2|-
CASSQALAGASTDTQYF
TGTGCCAGCAGCCAAGCCTTAGCGGGGGCTAGCACAGATACGCAGTATTTT
>TRBJ1-1|-|TRBV19|once
CASAHRGWEAFF
TGTGCCAGTGCCCATAGGGGCTGGGAAGCTTTCTTT
>TRBJ1-5|TRBD1|TRBV3-1/TRBV3-2|-
CASSWDRNQPQHF
TGTGCCAGCAGCTGGGACAGAAATCAGCCCCAGCATTTT
>TRBJ2-2|TRBD1|TRBV19|-
CASRETGGYTGELFF
TGTGCCAGTAGAGAGACAGGGGGGTACACCGGGGAGCTGTTTTTT
>TRBJ1-5|-|TRBV5-1|once
CASSLDTGDLRYSNQPQHF
TGCGCCAGCAGCTTGGATACGGGGGATTTGAGGTATAGCAATCAGCCCCAGCATTTT
>TRBJ2-1|TRBD2|TRBV9|-
CASSQPAGGHNEQFF
TGTGCCAGCAGCCAACCTGCGGGGGGGCACAATGAGCAGTTCTTC
>TRBJ2-2|TRBD1|TRBV11-2|-
CASSLLDRETGELFF
TGTGCCAGCAGCTTATTGGACAGGGAGACCGGGGAGCTGTTTTTT
>TRBJ1-1|TRBD1|TRBV6-5|-
CASHTGAGTEAFF
TGTGCCAGCCATACAGGGGCGGGAACTGAAGCTTTCTTT
>TRBJ1-6|TRBD1|TRBV9|-
CASSAGQGANSPLHF
TGTGCCAGCAGCGCGGGACAGGGGGCGAATTCACCCCTCCACTTT
>TRBJ1-1|-|TRBV7-2|-
CASSLSLGNTEAFF
TGTGCCAGCAGCTTAAGTCTGGGCAACACTGAAGCTTTCTTT